Listed below are T cell receptor beta chains from one sample, sequenced in a study of regulatory dendritic cells for organ transplantation. Profiling relied on immunoSEQ multiplex PCR, and the TCRdb table lists in-frame clones only, not all of them. The sample holds about 28,000 clones, 82% seen once. Sequencing input: naive CD8+ T cells from blood. These receptors were obtained from a human donor in good health. The CDR3 runs from the conserved cysteine through the conserved F or W. The D gene is left open where the match is weak. Some rows have no size entry. The others give once, few or many, or a class for an expanded clone.

d_call: NA
clone_size: NA
v_call: TRBV19
j_call: TRBJ1-6
cdr3_aa: CASSETEKSPLHF
cdr3_nt: TGTGCCAGTAGTGAGACAGAGAAGTCACCCCTCCACTTT

d_call: TRBD2
clone_size: NA
v_call: TRBV18
j_call: TRBJ2-3
cdr3_aa: CASSPSGGQGDTQYF
cdr3_nt: TGTGCCAGCTCCCCCAGCGGGGGGCAGGGAGATACGCAGTATTTT

d_call: NA
clone_size: NA
v_call: TRBV5-1
j_call: TRBJ1-2
cdr3_aa: CASSLVLSGEGYGYTF
cdr3_nt: TGCGCCAGCAGCTTGGTATTGTCGGGAGAAGGGTATGGCTACACCTTC

d_call: TRBD1
clone_size: NA
v_call: TRBV5-5
j_call: TRBJ1-6
cdr3_aa: CASSPGQYPDRGSPLHF
cdr3_nt: TGTGCCAGCAGCCCGGGACAGTACCCCGATCGTGGCTCACCCCTCCACTTT

d_call: TRBD1
clone_size: NA
v_call: TRBV7-8
j_call: TRBJ1-6
cdr3_aa: CASSPQGGNSPLHF
cdr3_nt: TGTGCCAGCAGCCCTCAGGGGGGAAATTCACCCCTCCACTTT

d_call: NA
clone_size: few
v_call: TRBV4-1
j_call: TRBJ1-4
cdr3_aa: CASSQENSENEKLFF
cdr3_nt: TGCGCCAGCAGCCAAGAAAACAGTGAGAATGAAAAACTGTTTTTT

d_call: NA
clone_size: NA
v_call: TRBV11-2
j_call: TRBJ2-7
cdr3_aa: CASSDNKIREQYF
cdr3_nt: TGTGCCAGTTCCGACAATAAGATCCGAGAGCAGTACTTC

d_call: NA
clone_size: NA
v_call: TRBV5-1
j_call: TRBJ2-7
cdr3_aa: CASSPSRQGGYEQYF
cdr3_nt: TGCGCCAGCAGCCCCTCGCGGCAGGGCGGCTACGAGCAGTACTTC

d_call: TRBD1
clone_size: NA
v_call: TRBV27
j_call: TRBJ1-2
cdr3_aa: CASSSDSGGGYTF
cdr3_nt: TGTGCCAGCAGTTCCGACTCAGGGGGAGGCTACACCTTC

d_call: TRBD2
clone_size: NA
v_call: TRBV15
j_call: TRBJ2-5
cdr3_aa: CATSTSGGAVETQYF
cdr3_nt: TGTGCCACCAGTACTAGCGGGGGGGCCGTAGAGACCCAGTACTTC

d_call: NA
clone_size: NA
v_call: TRBV18
j_call: TRBJ2-5
cdr3_aa: CASSPPGHVKTQYF
cdr3_nt: TGTGCCAGCTCACCACCGGGACATGTGAAGACCCAGTACTTC